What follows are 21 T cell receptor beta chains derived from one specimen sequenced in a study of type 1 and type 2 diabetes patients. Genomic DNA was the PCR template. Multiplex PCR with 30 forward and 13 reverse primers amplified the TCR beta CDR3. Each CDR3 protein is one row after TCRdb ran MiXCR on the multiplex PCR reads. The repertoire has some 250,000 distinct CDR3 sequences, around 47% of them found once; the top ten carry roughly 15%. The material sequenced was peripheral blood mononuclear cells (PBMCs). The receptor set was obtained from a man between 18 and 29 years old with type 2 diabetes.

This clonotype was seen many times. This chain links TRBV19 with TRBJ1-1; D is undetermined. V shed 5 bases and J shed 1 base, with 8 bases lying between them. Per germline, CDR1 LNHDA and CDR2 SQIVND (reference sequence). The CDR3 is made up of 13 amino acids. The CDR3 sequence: CASSRYGNTEAFF. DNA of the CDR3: TGTGCCAGTAGTCGGTACGGGAACACTGAAGCTTTCTTT.

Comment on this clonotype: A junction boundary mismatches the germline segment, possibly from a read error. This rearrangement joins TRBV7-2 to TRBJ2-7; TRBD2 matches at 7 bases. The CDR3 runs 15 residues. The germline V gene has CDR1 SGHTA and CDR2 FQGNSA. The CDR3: CASSQVVLAEDEQYF. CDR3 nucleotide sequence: TGCGCCAGCAGCCAAGTGGTGCTAGCGGAGGACGAGCAGTACTTC. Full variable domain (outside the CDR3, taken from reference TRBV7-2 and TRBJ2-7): GAGVSQSPSNKVTEKGKDVELRCDPISGHTALYWYRQSLGQGLEFLIYFQGNSAPDKSGLPSDRFSAERTGGSVSTLTIQRTQQEDSAVYLCASSQVVLAEDEQYFGPGTRLTVT.

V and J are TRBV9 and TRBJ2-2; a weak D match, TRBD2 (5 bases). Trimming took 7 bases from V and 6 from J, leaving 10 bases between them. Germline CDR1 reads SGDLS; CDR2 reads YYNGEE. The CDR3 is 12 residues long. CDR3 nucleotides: TGTGCCAGCGCGCAGGAGGCCGGGGAGCTGTTTTTT. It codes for CASAQEAGELFF.

The CDR3 nucleotides read TGTGCCAGCAGACAACTCGGGGAGACCCAGTACTTC. Residues: CASRQLGETQYF. The chain couples TRBV6-1 to TRBJ2-5; D is unclear. The CDR3 extends over 12 amino acids. Germline CDR1 MNHNS, CDR2 SASEGT. V lost 6 bases to trimming and J lost 5 bases, with 10 bases between them.

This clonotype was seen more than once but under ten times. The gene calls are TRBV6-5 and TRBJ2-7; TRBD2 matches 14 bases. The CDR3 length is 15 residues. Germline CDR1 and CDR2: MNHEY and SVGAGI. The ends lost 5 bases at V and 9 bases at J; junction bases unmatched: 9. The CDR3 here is CASSRTGTSGSRQYF. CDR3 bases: TGTGCCAGCAGTCGAACCGGGACTAGCGGGAGTCGGCAGTACTTC.

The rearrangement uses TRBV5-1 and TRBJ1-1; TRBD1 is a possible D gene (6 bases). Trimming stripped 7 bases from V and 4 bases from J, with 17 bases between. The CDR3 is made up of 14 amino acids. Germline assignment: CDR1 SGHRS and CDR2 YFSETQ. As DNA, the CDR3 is TGCGCCAGCGGGGATATACAGGGAAGCACTGAAGCTTTCTTT. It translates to CASGDIQGSTEAFF. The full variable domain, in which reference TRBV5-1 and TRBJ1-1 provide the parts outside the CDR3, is KAGVTQTPRYLIKTRGQQVTLSCSPISGHRSVSWYQQTPGQGLQFLFEYFSETQRNKGNFPGRFSGRQFSNSRSEMNVSTLELGDSALYLCASGDIQGSTEAFFGQGTRLTVV.

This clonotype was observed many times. CDR3 protein: CASSLTSSYEQYF. The DNA of the CDR3 is TGTGCCAGCAGTTTGACTAGTTCCTACGAGCAGTACTTC. The genes are TRBV27 and TRBJ2-7; perhaps TRBD2 as D (6 bases). Germline V gives CDR1 MNHEY, CDR2 SMNVEV (reference sequence). The CDR3 is 13 amino acids. The V end was cut by 3 bases, the J end by 1 base, with 7 bases between.

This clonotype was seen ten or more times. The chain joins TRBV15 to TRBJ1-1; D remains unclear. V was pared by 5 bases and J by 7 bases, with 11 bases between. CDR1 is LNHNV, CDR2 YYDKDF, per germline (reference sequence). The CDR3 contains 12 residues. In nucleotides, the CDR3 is TGTGCCACCAGCCCACAAGGCCATGAAGCTTTCTTT. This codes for CATSPQGHEAFF.

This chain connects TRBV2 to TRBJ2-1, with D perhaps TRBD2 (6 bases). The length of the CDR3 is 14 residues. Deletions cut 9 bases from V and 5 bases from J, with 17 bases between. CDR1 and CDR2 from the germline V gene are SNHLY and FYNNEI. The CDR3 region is CARKAGTRDNEQFF. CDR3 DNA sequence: TGTGCCAGAAAAGCGGGCACAAGAGACAATGAGCAGTTCTTC.

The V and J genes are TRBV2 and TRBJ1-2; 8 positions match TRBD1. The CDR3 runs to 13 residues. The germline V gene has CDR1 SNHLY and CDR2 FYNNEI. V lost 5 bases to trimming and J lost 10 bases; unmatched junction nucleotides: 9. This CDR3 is CASSLSGGYNYTF. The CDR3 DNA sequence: TGTGCCAGCAGTTTGTCAGGGGGCTATAACTACACCTTC.

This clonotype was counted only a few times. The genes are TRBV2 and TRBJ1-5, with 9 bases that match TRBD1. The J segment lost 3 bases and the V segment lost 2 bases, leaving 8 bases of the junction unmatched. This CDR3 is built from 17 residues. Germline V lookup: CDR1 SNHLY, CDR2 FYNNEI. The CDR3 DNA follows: TGTGCCAGCAGTGAATCGTTTCGGACAGGGGACAATCAGCCCCAGCATTTT. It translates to CASSESFRTGDNQPQHF.

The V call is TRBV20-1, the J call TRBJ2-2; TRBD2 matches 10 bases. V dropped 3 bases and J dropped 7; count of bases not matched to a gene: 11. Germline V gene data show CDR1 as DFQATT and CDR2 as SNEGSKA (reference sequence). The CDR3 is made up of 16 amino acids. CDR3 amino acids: CSARGASGRGFGELFF. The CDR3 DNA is TGCAGTGCTAGGGGGGCTAGCGGGAGAGGTTTCGGGGAGCTGTTTTTT.

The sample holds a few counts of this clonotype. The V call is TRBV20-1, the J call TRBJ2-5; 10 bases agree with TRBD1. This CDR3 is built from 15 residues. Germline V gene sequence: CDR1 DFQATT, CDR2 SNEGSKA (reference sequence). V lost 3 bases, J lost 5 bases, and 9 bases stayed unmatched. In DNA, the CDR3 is TGCAGTGCTAGCAGCCGGGACAGGGGTTCGGAGACCCAGTACTTC. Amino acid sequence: CSASSRDRGSETQYF.

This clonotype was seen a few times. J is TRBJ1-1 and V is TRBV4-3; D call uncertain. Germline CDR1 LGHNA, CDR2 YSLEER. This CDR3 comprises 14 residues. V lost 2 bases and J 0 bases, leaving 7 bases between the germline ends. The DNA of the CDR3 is TGCGCCAGCAGCCAATGGCCGGTGAACACTGAAGCTTTCTTT. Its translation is CASSQWPVNTEAFF.

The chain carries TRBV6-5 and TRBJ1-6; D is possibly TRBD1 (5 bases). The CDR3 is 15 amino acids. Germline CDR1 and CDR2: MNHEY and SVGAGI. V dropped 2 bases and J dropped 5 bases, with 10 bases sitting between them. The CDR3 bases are TGTGCCAGCAGTTACCAAGACAGTGATAATTCACCCCTCCACTTT. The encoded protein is CASSYQDSDNSPLHF.

CDR3 in amino acids: CASSYSGGTSNQPQHF. CDR3 nucleotides: TGTGCCAGCAGTTACTCAGGGGGCACGAGCAATCAGCCCCAGCATTTT. The chain couples TRBV2 to TRBJ1-5; TRBD1 matches at 8 bases. The V gene's germline CDR1 is SNHLY and CDR2 FYNNEI. Losses at the gene ends were 5 bases for V and 1 base for J; bases not matched to a gene: 7. There are 16 residues in the CDR3.

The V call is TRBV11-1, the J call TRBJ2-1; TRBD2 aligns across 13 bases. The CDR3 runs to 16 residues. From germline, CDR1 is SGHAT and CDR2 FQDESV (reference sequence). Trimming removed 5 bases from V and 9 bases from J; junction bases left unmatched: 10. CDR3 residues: CASSPGGLAGVGEQFF. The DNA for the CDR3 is TGTGCCAGCAGCCCCGGAGGACTAGCGGGAGTCGGTGAGCAGTTCTTC.

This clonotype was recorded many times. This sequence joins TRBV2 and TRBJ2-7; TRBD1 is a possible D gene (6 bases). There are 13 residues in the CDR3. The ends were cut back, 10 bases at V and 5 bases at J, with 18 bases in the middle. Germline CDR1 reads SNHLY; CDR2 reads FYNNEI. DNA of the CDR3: TGTGCCATCGGAGACAGGACCAAGGACGAGCAGTACTTC. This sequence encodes CAIGDRTKDEQYF.

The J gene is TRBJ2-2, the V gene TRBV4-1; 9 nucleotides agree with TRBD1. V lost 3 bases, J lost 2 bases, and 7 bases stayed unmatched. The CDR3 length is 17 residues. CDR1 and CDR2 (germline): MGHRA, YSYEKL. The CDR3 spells CASSQATGQGNTGELFF. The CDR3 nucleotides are TGCGCCAGCAGCCAGGCTACGGGACAGGGAAACACCGGGGAGCTGTTTTTT.

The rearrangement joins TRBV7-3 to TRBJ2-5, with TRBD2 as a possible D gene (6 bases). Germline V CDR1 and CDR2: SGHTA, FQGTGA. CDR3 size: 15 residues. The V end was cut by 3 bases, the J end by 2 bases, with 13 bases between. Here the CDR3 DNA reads TGTGCCAGCAGCTTCGGGACTGGAGGGCAAGAGACCCAGTACTTC. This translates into CASSFGTGGQETQYF.

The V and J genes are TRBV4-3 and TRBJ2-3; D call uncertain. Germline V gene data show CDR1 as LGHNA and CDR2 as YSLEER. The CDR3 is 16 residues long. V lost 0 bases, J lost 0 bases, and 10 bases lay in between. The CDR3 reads CASSQDHASSTDTQYF. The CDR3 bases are TGCGCCAGCAGCCAAGATCACGCCTCTAGCACAGATACGCAGTATTTT.